This passage covers 24 T cell receptor beta chains from one sample sequenced in a study of immune evolution from preneoplasia to lung adenocarcinoma. Generated by immunoSEQ multiplex PCR, the TCRdb table keeps only in-frame clones and is missing some. The sample contains around 4,100 clones, 77% of which appear only once. Sequenced input: FFPE adjacent normal lung tissue. These receptors were taken from a person in their sixties or seventies with lung adenocarcinoma.

The V gene is TRBV7-2, the J gene TRBJ2-7, with 9 bases fitting TRBD2. The V gene's germline CDR1 is SGHTA and CDR2 FQGNSA. This CDR3 region has 15 residues. The trim removed 0 bases at V and 3 bases at J, leaving 3 bases unmatched. CDR3: CASSLASGSIYEQYF. The CDR3, as DNA: TGTGCCAGCAGCTTAGCTAGCGGGAGTATCTACGAGCAGTACTTC.

The chain employs TRBV25-1 and TRBJ1-1, with 7 positions matching TRBD1. This CDR3 comprises 13 residues. Looked up from germline, CDR1 is MGHDK and CDR2 is SYGVNS. Trimming took 6 bases from V and 1 from J; bases not matched to a gene: 2. The CDR3 region is CASRGQQNTEAFF. The CDR3 DNA reads TGTGCCAGCAGGGGACAGCAGAACACTGAAGCTTTCTTT.

The chain links TRBV4-2 to TRBJ1-1; D call uncertain. Trimming shortened V by 4 bases and J by 0 bases, and 9 bases separated the two germline ends. This CDR3 contains 14 residues. Germline CDR1 LGHNA, CDR2 YNFKEQ. The CDR3 DNA reads as TGTGCCAGCAGCCCCCCACTTATGAACACTGAAGCTTTCTTT. It translates to CASSPPLMNTEAFF.

V is TRBV5-4 and J is TRBJ1-4; D is ambiguous. From germline, CDR1 is SGHNT and CDR2 YYREEE (reference sequence). Trimming took off 2 bases at V and 4 bases at J, with 12 bases between the two ends. The CDR3 is 15 amino acids. The CDR3 region is CASSFRGGGNEKLFF. CDR3 DNA sequence: TGTGCCAGCAGCTTTCGGGGAGGTGGTAATGAAAAACTGTTTTTT.

The V gene is TRBV7-2, the J gene TRBJ1-2, with 11 positions matching TRBD1. Trimming took 5 bases from V and 8 from J; bases not matched to a gene: 7. This CDR3 has 14 amino acids. Germline V CDR1 and CDR2: SGHTA, FQGNSA. The CDR3 region is CASSHRDRGVGYTF. CDR3 coding DNA: TGTGCCAGCAGCCACCGGGACAGGGGGGTGGGCTACACCTTC.

The genes are TRBV6-1 and TRBJ1-6, with D unclear. The CDR3 contains 14 residues. Trimming pared 4 bases from V and 2 bases from J, leaving 6 bases between. Germline V CDR1 and CDR2: MNHNS, SASEGT. This chain's CDR3 is CASSAGPYNSPLHF. The DNA of the CDR3 is TGTGCCAGCAGTGCTGGGCCCTATAATTCACCCCTCCACTTT.

This chain connects TRBV5-4 to TRBJ2-3, with D unclear. This CDR3 comprises 12 residues. Trimming took off 1 base at V and 2 bases at J, with 2 bases between the two ends. CDR1 and CDR2 (germline): SGHNT, YYREEE (reference sequence). The CDR3 nucleotides are TGTGCCAGCAGCTTGAACACAGATACGCAGTATTTT. Protein sequence: CASSLNTDTQYF.

This sequence joins TRBV15 and TRBJ2-5, with D uncertain. The length of the CDR3 is 16 residues. The germline gives CDR1 LNHNV, CDR2 YYDKDF (reference sequence). Trimming took 0 bases from V and 4 from J, leaving 15 bases between them. The CDR3 DNA is TGTGCCACCAGCAGAGAGGGTCGGATTATCCGAGAGACCCAGTACTTC. It specifies CATSREGRIIRETQYF. Complete variable domain (other parts from reference TRBV15 and TRBJ2-5): DAMVIQNPRYQVTQFGKPVTLSCSQTLNHNVMYWYQQKSSQAPKLLFHYYDKDFNNEADTPDNFQSRRPNTSFCFLDIRSPGLGDTAMYLCATSREGRIIRETQYFGPGTRLLVL.

The chain carries TRBV2 and TRBJ2-6; 8 nucleotides match TRBD1. V gave up 1 base and J gave up 3 bases; unmatched junction bases: 5. CDR1 is SNHLY, CDR2 FYNNEI, per germline. The CDR3 is 17 amino acids. The CDR3 loop reads CASSEVTQGVGANVLTF. CDR3 DNA sequence: TGTGCCAGCAGTGAAGTTACACAGGGGGTTGGGGCCAACGTCCTGACTTTC. Full variable domain (remainder filled in from reference TRBV2 and TRBJ2-6): EPEVTQTPSHQVTQMGQEVILRCVPISNHLYFYWYRQILGQKVEFLVSFYNNEISEKSEIFDDQFSVERPDGSNFTLKIRSTKLEDSAMYFCASSEVTQGVGANVLTFGAGSRLTVL.

This clone was observed a handful of times. The chain couples TRBV11-1 to TRBJ2-1, with 8 nucleotides matching TRBD2. Germline V gene lookup returns CDR1 SGHAT and CDR2 FQDESV (reference sequence). V shed 0 bases, J shed 4 bases, and the junction held 5 bases outside the gene matches. The CDR3 has 16 residues. DNA of the CDR3: TGTGCCAGCAGCTTAGCTCCGGGACTAGAATACAATGAGCAGTTCTTC. Protein: CASSLAPGLEYNEQFF. The complete variable domain, with remaining parts taken from reference TRBV11-1 and TRBJ2-1, reads EAEVAQSPRYKITEKSQAVAFWCDPISGHATLYWYRQILGQGPELLVQFQDESVVDDSQLPKDRFSAERLKGVDSTLKIQPAELGDSAMYLCASSLAPGLEYNEQFFGPGTRLTVL.

This chain joins TRBV5-4 and TRBJ2-5; tentatively, D is TRBD1 or TRBD2 (5 bases each). V was pared by 4 bases and J by 2 bases, with 15 bases between. Germline lookup yields CDR1 SGHNT and CDR2 YYREEE (reference sequence). CDR3 size: 15 residues. CDR3 in amino acids: CASSPSGTAQETQYF. CDR3 DNA sequence: TGTGCCAGCAGCCCCTCCGGGACGGCGCAAGAGACCCAGTACTTC.

The V call is TRBV28, the J call TRBJ2-7; maybe TRBD2 (6 bases). The germline V gene has CDR1 MDHEN and CDR2 SYDVKM. The length of the CDR3 is 13 residues. Trimming shortened V by 5 bases and J by 6 bases, and 14 bases separated the two germline ends. The DNA for the CDR3 is TGTGCCAGCAGTGACCCGCCGGAGGGCGAGCAGTACTTC. Translating it yields CASSDPPEGEQYF. Full variable domain (rest looked up from reference TRBV28 and TRBJ2-7): DVKVTQSSRYLVKRTGEKVFLECVQDMDHENMFWYRQDPGLGLRLIYFSYDVKMKEKGDIPEGYSVSREKKERFSLILESASTNQTSMYLCASSDPPEGEQYFGPGTRLTVT.

This chain uses TRBV30 with TRBJ1-4; D not certain. The CDR3 runs to 13 residues. The germline CDR1 and CDR2 sequences are GTSNPN and SVGIG (reference sequence). Trimming took 7 bases from V and 1 from J, leaving 10 bases between them. DNA of the CDR3: TGTGCCTCCCTAGGAGGAACTAATGAAAAACTGTTTTTT. The encoded protein is CASLGGTNEKLFF.

V and J are TRBV7-2 and TRBJ2-3, with D unclear. The CDR3 is 13 amino acids. Germline assignment: CDR1 SGHTA and CDR2 FQGNSA. The ends were cut back, 5 bases at V and 5 bases at J, with 11 bases in the middle. CDR3 in amino acids: CASSHPKGDTQYF. DNA for the CDR3: TGTGCCAGCAGCCACCCTAAGGGAGATACGCAGTATTTT.

The chain has TRBV6-5 and TRBJ1-1; 12 bases are a match to TRBD1. With V trimmed by 2 bases and J by 4 bases, 5 bases remained unmatched. The V gene's germline CDR1 is MNHEY and CDR2 SVGAGI. The CDR3 contains 16 residues. CDR3 sequence reads: CASSYRGTGGPTEAFF. The CDR3, as DNA: TGTGCCAGCAGTTACCGTGGGACAGGGGGCCCCACTGAAGCTTTCTTT.

The chain uses TRBV6-1 and TRBJ1-5, with D possibly matching TRBD1 (5 bases). This CDR3 has 14 amino acids. The V end was cut by 4 bases, the J end by 3 bases, with 10 bases between. Per germline, CDR1 MNHNS and CDR2 SASEGT. This CDR3 is CASSGAGHNQPQHF. CDR3 coding DNA: TGTGCCAGCAGTGGGGCAGGGCACAATCAGCCCCAGCATTTT.

The chain combines TRBV4-2 with TRBJ1-4; 7 bases agree with TRBD1. V lost 0 bases, J lost 4 bases, and 2 bases stayed unmatched. Per germline, CDR1 LGHNA and CDR2 YNFKEQ. The CDR3 sequence is 15 residues long. In nucleotides, the CDR3 is TGTGCCAGCAGCCAAGATCAGGGGGATAATGAAAAACTGTTTTTT. Translation: CASSQDQGDNEKLFF.

This sequence joins TRBV18 and TRBJ2-1, with D tentatively TRBD1 (6 bases). Germline CDR1 and CDR2: KGHSH and LQKENI. The CDR3 totals 15 residues. The V and J ends lost 5 bases and 5 bases respectively, with 16 bases between them. The CDR3 nucleotides are TGTGCCAGCTCAGCGCAGGGGTATGCGGACAATGAGCAGTTCTTC. Residues: CASSAQGYADNEQFF.

The chain couples TRBV11-1 to TRBJ2-3; D unresolved. CDR1 SGHAT and CDR2 FQDESV come from the germline V gene (reference sequence). This CDR3 is 12 amino acids long. Trimming cost V 4 bases and J 2 bases, with 4 bases left between them. DNA for the CDR3: TGTGCCAGCAGCTCCTCCACAGATACGCAGTATTTT. Translated, it gives CASSSSTDTQYF.

Here the CDR3 DNA reads TGTGCCAGCAAGGGGGGACAGGAGACAGATACGCAGTATTTT. Encoded protein: CASKGGQETDTQYF. This rearrangement joins TRBV7-2 to TRBJ2-3, with 8 bases matching TRBD1. V was clipped by 7 bases and J by 3 bases; unmatched bases: 6. CDR1 and CDR2 (germline): SGHTA, FQGNSA. The CDR3 consists of 14 residues.

The chain recombines TRBV2 with TRBJ2-1; D uncertain. CDR3 length: 13 amino acids. Germline values: CDR1 SNHLY, CDR2 FYNNEI. Trimming pared 7 bases from V and 0 bases from J, leaving 7 bases between. The CDR3 here is CASTAYSYNEQFF. CDR3 DNA: TGTGCCAGCACGGCGTACTCCTACAATGAGCAGTTCTTC.

The genes are TRBV27 and TRBJ2-6; the D is unclear. Germline values: CDR1 MNHEY, CDR2 SMNVEV (reference sequence). CDR3 length equals 16 residues. The V and J ends lost 5 bases and 0 bases respectively, with 11 bases between them. The CDR3 sequence is CASSRSSNSGANVLTF. The CDR3 DNA is TGTGCCAGCAGTCGATCCAGTAACTCTGGGGCCAACGTCCTGACTTTC.

This rearrangement joins TRBV7-4 to TRBJ2-7; 8 bases agree with TRBD2. In germline, CDR1 is SGHVT, CDR2 SQSDAQ. With 0 bases clipped from V and 5 bases from J, the junction kept 3 bases outside the gene matches. This CDR3 comprises 14 residues. In DNA, the CDR3 is TGTGCCAGCAGCTTAGCAGCGGGGGCAAACGAGCAGTACTTC. Its protein is CASSLAAGANEQYF.

The rearrangement joins TRBV5-6 to TRBJ2-7; D uncertain. V gave up 5 bases and J gave up 1 base, with 10 bases separating them. Germline assignment: CDR1 SGHDT and CDR2 YYEEEE. This CDR3 is 13 amino acids long. CDR3 protein: CASSLGSSYEQYF. The CDR3 DNA follows: TGTGCCAGCAGTCTCGGCAGTTCCTACGAGCAGTACTTC. The variable domain in full, completed from reference TRBV5-6 and TRBJ2-7, reads DAGVTQSPTHLIKTRGQQVTLRCSPKSGHDTVSWYQQALGQGPQFIFQYYEEEERQRGNFPDRFSGHQFPNYSSELNVNALLLGDSALYLCASSLGSSYEQYFGPGTRLTVT.